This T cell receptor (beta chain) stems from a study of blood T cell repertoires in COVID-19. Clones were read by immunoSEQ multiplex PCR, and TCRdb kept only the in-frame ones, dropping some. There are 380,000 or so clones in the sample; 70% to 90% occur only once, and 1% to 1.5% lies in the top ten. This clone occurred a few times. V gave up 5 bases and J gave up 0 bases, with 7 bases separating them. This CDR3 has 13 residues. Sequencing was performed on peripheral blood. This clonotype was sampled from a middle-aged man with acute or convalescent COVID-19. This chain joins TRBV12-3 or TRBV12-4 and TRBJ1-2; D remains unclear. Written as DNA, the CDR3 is TGTGCCAGCAGTATATTAGCTAACTATGGCTACACCTTC. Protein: CASSILANYGYTF.